This T cell receptor beta chain was sequenced in a study of blood T cell repertoires in COVID-19. Whole-study context: COVID-19 samples from acute and convalescent phases originated in the United States, Italy and Spain. The cDNA or gDNA used as material had been derived from T cells, B-cell-depleted T cells, or PBMCs.

Trimming took off 4 bases at V and 6 bases at J, with 17 bases between the two ends. The CDR3 spans 14 residues. Germline V lookup: CDR1 SGHRS, CDR2 YFSETQ. The repertoire was sequenced with immunoSEQ multiplex PCR; TCRdb's copy has only in-frame clones and lacks some. The data contain about 65,000 clones, 65% to 90% of them singletons. Sequencing was done on a sample of peripheral blood. J is TRBJ2-7 and V is TRBV5-1; the D gene is possibly TRBD1 (6 bases). This receptor was identified in a middle-aged man with COVID-19, enrolled during active disease. The CDR3 spells CASSPINRAGEQYF. The CDR3 DNA follows: TGCGCCAGCAGCCCAATCAACAGGGCCGGCGAGCAGTACTTC.